Sequencing of this TCR beta chain was carried out in a study of T cell responses to AZD1222 COVID-19 vaccine. Study-level points and caveats: Increases in Spike-specific TCR breadth and depth were seen after two AZD1222 doses. Within unmutated variant regions lay the reported targets of nearly half of spike-specific TCRs.

The CDR3 contains 16 residues. Trimming took 5 bases from V and 7 from J; bases not matched to a gene: 12. Germline V gene lookup returns CDR1 SNHLY and CDR2 FYNNEI. The assay was immunoSEQ multiplex PCR, and TCRdb's table has in-frame clones only and misses some. The table has more than 100,000 clones, about 91% seen once; the top ten hold 1.7%. As to this clone: As yet, its antigen is unknown.

This sequence originates from an adult in good health. Here the sequenced sample was peripheral blood, taken on day 0 of AZD1222 vaccination. The chain has TRBV2 and TRBJ2-1; 9 bases agree with TRBD2. CDR3 loop: CASSPYLAGVGNEQFF. CDR3 nucleotide sequence: TGTGCCAGCAGTCCCTACTTAGCGGGAGTGGGGAATGAGCAGTTCTTC.